This T cell receptor beta chain was recovered during a study of blood T cell repertoires in COVID-19. The wider study: Specimens from acute and convalescent COVID-19 originated in the United States, Italy and Spain. Sources were T cells, B-cell-depleted T cells, or PBMCs; the material itself was cDNA or gDNA.

Germline CDR1 reads WNHNN; CDR2 reads SYGVQD (reference sequence). The CDR3 consists of 16 residues. The V gene end was trimmed by 2 bases and the J gene end by 2 bases; junction bases not matched to a gene: 5. Per the authors' pipeline: Amplifying reference gene primers gave estimates of nucleated cell counts. Clones were read by immunoSEQ multiplex PCR, and TCRdb kept only the in-frame ones, dropping some. The DNA gave D and trimming, while V, J and clone size come from that table. Among about 210,000 clones, roughly 75% were seen once, and the ten largest hold 7.2%. The clonotype was recovered from a woman aged 70-85 years with acute or convalescent COVID-19. V and J are TRBV10-1 and TRBJ2-7, with 11 bases that match TRBD2. Sequenced: peripheral blood. Here the CDR3 reads CASSEVTSGGTYEQYF. The CDR3 coding sequence is TGCGCCAGCAGTGAGGTCACTAGCGGGGGCACCTACGAGCAGTACTTC.